The subject of this entry is one T cell receptor beta chain. What it binds is not known. The germline gives CDR1 MDHEN, CDR2 SYDVKM. This CDR3 is 11 amino acids long. Trimming pared 5 bases from V and 8 bases from J, leaving 4 bases between. These data come from a study of T cell responses to AZD1222 COVID-19 vaccine. Study-wide points: Reportedly, nearly half the spike-specific TCRs target unmutated variant regions.

TCRdb keeps only in-frame clones here, not all; method: immunoSEQ multiplex PCR. The table has some 200,000 clones, 85% to 95% seen once; the top ten hold about 3.9%. The chain joins TRBV28 to TRBJ1-6; D is unresolved. The sequence derives from an adult in good health. The starting material was peripheral blood, obtained on day 0 of AZD1222 vaccination. Written as DNA, the CDR3 is TGTGCCAGCAGTCTTGATTCACCCCTCCACTTT. Translating it yields CASSLDSPLHF.